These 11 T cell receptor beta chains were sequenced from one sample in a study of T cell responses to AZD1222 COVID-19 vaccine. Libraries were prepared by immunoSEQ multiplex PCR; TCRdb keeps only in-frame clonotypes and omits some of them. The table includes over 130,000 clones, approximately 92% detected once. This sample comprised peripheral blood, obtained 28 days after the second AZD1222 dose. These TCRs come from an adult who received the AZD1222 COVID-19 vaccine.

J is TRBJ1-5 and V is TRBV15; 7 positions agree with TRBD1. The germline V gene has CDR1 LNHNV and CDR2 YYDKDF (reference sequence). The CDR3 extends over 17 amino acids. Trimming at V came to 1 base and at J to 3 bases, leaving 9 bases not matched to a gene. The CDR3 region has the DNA TGTGCCACCAGCAGAGTTGGCGGGACAGATACCAATCAGCCCCAGCATTTT. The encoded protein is CATSRVGGTDTNQPQHF.

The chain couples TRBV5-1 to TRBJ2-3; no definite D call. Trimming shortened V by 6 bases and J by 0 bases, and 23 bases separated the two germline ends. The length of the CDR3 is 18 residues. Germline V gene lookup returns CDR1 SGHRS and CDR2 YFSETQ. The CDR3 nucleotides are TGCGCCAGCACCTTTGGCGTAAGAACAATTTCTAGCACAGATACGCAGTATTTT. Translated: CASTFGVRTISSTDTQYF.

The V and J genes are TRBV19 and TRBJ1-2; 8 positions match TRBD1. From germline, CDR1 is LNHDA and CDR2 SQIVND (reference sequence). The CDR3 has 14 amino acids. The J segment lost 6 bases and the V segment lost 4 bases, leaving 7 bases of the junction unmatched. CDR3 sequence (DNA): TGTGCCAGTAGTAGCGGGACAGGATGGGATGGCTACACCTTC. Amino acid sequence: CASSSGTGWDGYTF.

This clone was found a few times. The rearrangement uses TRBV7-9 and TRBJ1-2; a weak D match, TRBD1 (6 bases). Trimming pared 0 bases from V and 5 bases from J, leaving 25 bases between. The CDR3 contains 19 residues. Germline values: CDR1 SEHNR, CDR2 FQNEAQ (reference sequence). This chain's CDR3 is CASSLAGSGLGAEGYGYTF. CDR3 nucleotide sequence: TGTGCCAGCAGCTTAGCGGGGTCAGGCTTGGGGGCTGAGGGATATGGCTACACCTTC.

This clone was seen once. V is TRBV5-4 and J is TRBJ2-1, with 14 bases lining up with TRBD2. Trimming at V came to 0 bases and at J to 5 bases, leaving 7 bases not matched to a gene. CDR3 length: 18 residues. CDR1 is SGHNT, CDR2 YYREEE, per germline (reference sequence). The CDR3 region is CASSLAGLAGVAHNEQFF. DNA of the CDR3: TGTGCCAGCAGCTTGGCGGGACTAGCGGGAGTGGCCCACAATGAGCAGTTCTTC.

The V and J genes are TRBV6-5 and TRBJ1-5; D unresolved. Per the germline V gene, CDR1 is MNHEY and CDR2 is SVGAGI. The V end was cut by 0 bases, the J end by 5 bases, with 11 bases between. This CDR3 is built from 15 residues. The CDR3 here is CASSYSLGSDQPQHF. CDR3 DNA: TGTGCCAGCAGTTACTCCTTAGGGTCGGATCAGCCCCAGCATTTT.

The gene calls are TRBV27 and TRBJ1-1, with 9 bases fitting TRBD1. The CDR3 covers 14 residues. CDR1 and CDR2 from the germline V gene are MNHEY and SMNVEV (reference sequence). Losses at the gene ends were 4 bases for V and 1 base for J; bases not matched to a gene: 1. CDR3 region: CASSSTGGNTEAFF. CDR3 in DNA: TGTGCCAGCAGTTCGACAGGGGGGAACACTGAAGCTTTCTTT.

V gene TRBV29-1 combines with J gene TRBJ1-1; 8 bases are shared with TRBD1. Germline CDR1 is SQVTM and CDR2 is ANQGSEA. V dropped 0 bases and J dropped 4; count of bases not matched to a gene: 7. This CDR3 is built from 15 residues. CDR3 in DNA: TGCAGCGTTGAAGAAAGCAGGGGGCTGAGCACTGAAGCTTTCTTT. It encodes CSVEESRGLSTEAFF.

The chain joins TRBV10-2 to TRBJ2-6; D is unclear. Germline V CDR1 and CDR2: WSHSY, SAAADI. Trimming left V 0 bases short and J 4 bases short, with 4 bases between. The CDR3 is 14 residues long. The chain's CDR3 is CASSESRGANVLTF. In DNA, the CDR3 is TGCGCCAGCAGTGAGTCGCGGGGGGCCAACGTCCTGACTTTC.

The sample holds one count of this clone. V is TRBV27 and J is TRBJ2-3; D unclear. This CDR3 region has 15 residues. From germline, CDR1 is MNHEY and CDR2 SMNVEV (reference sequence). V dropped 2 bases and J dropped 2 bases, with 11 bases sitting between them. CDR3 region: CASSLLGQDTDTQYF. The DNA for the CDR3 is TGTGCCAGCAGTTTACTGGGCCAGGACACAGATACGCAGTATTTT.

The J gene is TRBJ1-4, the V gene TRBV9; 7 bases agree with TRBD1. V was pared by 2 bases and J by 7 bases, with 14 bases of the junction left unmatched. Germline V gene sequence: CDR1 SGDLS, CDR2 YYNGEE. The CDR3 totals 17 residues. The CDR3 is CASSVRDVRGSGEKLFF. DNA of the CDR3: TGTGCCAGCAGCGTTAGAGACGTCAGGGGGAGCGGTGAAAAACTGTTTTTT.